The rows below give T cell receptor beta chains drawn from one sample of a study of T cells after yellow fever vaccination. TCRdb redid the calling of the 5' RACE reads with MiXCR, one entry per CDR3 protein. Of about 240,000 distinct CDR3 sequences in the sample, around 7% were seen once. The material sequenced was CD4+ T cells sorted from PBMCs, taken 15 days after the yellow fever booster vaccination. Receptors originate from a man in his thirties or forties who received the YFV17D yellow fever vaccine. Each CDR3 is given with its conserved first and last residue. The order of the fields is D gene, V gene, CDR3 protein. The D gene is left open where the match is weak.

>-|TRBV18
CASSPPLTLNNEQFF
>-|TRBV5-1
CASSLARRGNTEAFF
>-|TRBV27
CASSLVRGSSYEQYF
>-|TRBV6-1
CASSEFSGATNYGYTF
>TRBD2|TRBV7-8
CASSLPYSRTSGWQYF
>-|TRBV7-2
CASSSGQIHYGYTF
>-|TRBV19
CASRQSTDTQYF
>TRBD2|TRBV27
CASSWGLAGLAAGELFF
>-|TRBV4-3
CASSQELPAFEQYF
>-|TRBV6-1
CASSVGKNTGELFF
>-|TRBV12-3/TRBV12-4
CASSFRGDRSSYEQYF
>TRBD2|TRBV20-1
CSARALGGLREKSTDTQYF
>TRBD2|TRBV20-1
CSASEGDYELYF
>TRBD2|TRBV28
CASSPDSGMTDTQYF
>-|TRBV6-1
CASSIALRGETQYF
>-|TRBV5-1
CASSTGGGQETQYF
>-|TRBV7-9
CASIRAASTYGYTF
>-|TRBV5-1
CASSLLASSSYEQYF
>-|TRBV4-3
CASSQVGGGSTDTQYF
>TRBD2|TRBV5-5
CASSLEGGAGANVLTF
>-|TRBV2
CASRPPGRRDTQYF
>-|TRBV5-4
CASSLRTVPYEQYF
>-|TRBV5-1
CASTGKDSYNEQFF
>-|TRBV9
CASTRNRQNTGELFF
>-|TRBV25-1
CASSWNTEAFF
>-|TRBV7-2
CASSPRTGNYEQYF
>-|TRBV9
CASSSTGSSGNTIYF
>-|TRBV24-1
CATSGSGELFF
>-|TRBV12-3/TRBV12-4
CASSFVGGGQPQHF
>-|TRBV7-2
CASSLGVTGASDTQYF
>-|TRBV6-2/TRBV6-3
CASRGRTYNEQFF
>-|TRBV11-2
CASSLKRWDTYYEQYF
>-|TRBV19
CASTPTGFGLPQHF
>TRBD1|TRBV27
CASSIIQGLNSPLHF
>TRBD2|TRBV7-2
CASSSRLAGGVTDTQYF
>TRBD2|TRBV6-1
CASTSTSGNNEQFF
>TRBD1|TRBV27
CASSLSGRTGSGANVLTF
>-|TRBV20-1
CSAANVLKNYSPLHF
>TRBD1|TRBV19
CASSVPRQGAETQYF
>-|TRBV7-6
CASGQGREQYF
>TRBD2|TRBV28
CASSPKRTSSYEQFF
>TRBD1|TRBV29-1
CSVADRVGTDTQYF
>TRBD2|TRBV10-1
CASNQGAGEGWADTRYF
>-|TRBV12-3/TRBV12-4
CASRLPGTVNTEAFF
>TRBD2|TRBV9
CASSVAGGPVETQYF
>-|TRBV4-3
CASSQTSVENEQFF
>-|TRBV12-3/TRBV12-4
CASSWLKTAAYNEQFF
>-|TRBV7-2
CASRVQGETQYF
>TRBD1|TRBV6-1
CASSSIGQVNTEAFF
>TRBD1|TRBV19
CASSIDWDRKQYF
>TRBD2|TRBV3-1
CASSNRLAGEQYF
>-|TRBV7-9
CASSLYGQTTDTQYF
>-|TRBV7-9
CASSPQGGNTEAFF
>-|TRBV6-1
CASETEGLGTQYF
>-|TRBV9
CASSPRTGTGANVLTF
>TRBD2|TRBV6-1
CASSLREGTYEQYF
>-|TRBV7-6
CANSLAETQYF
>-|TRBV29-1
CSASAGTDTQYF
>-|TRBV3-1
CATCPYILQGVEQYF
>TRBD2|TRBV12-3/TRBV12-4
CASSRRLAGRFRAYEQYF